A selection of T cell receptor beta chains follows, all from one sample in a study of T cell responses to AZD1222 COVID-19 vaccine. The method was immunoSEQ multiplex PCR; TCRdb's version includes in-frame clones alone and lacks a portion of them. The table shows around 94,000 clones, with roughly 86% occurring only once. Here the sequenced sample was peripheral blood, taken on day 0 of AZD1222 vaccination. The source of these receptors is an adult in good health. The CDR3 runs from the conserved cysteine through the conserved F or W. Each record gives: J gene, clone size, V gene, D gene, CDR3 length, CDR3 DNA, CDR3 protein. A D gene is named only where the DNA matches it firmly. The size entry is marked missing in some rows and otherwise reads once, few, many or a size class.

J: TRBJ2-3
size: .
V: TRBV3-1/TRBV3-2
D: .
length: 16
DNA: TGTGCCAGCAGCCAAGGGAGAAGGGGCAGCGCAGATACGCAGTATTTT
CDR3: CASSQGRRGSADTQYF

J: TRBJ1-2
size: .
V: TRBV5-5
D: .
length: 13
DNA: TGTGCCAGCAGCTTTTTACAGAGGGATGGCTACACCTTC
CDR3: CASSFLQRDGYTF

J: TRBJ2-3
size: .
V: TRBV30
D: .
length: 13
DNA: TGTGCCTGGAGTGTACGGCTCACAGATACGCAGTATTTT
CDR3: CAWSVRLTDTQYF

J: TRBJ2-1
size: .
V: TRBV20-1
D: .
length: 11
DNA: TGCAGTGCTAGCGACAGGAATGAGCAGTTCTTC
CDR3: CSASDRNEQFF

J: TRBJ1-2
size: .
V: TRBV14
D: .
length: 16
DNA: TGTGCCAGCAGCCGGTCATGGGGCCGGGACGACTATGGCTACACCTTC
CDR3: CASSRSWGRDDYGYTF

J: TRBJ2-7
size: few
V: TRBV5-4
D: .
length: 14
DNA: TGTGCCAGCAGCTCCCGCGACGGGACGGGGGAGCAGTACTTC
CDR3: CASSSRDGTGEQYF

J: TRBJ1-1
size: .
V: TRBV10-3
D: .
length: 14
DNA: TGTGCCGCCTCGCCCCAGGGGACGAACACTGAAGCTTTCTTT
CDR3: CAASPQGTNTEAFF

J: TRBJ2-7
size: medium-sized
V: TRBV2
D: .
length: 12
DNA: TGTGCCAGCATCCCAGGCTCCTACGAGCAGTACTTC
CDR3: CASIPGSYEQYF

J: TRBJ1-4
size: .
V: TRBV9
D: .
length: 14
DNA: TGTGCCAGCAGCGTAGGTACCGAGACTGAAAAACTGTTTTTT
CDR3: CASSVGTETEKLFF

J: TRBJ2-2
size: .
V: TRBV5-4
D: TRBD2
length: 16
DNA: TGTGCCAGCAGCCAAAGCGGGAGAGGGGGGACCGGGGAGCTGTTTTTT
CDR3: CASSQSGRGGTGELFF

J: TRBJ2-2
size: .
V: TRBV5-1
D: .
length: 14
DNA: TGCGCCAGCAGCTTGAACGCGAACACCGGGGAGCTGTTTTTT
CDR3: CASSLNANTGELFF

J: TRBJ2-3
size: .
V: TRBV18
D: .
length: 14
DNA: TGTGCCAGCTCACCGGGCGGCCCCACAGATACGCAGTATTTT
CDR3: CASSPGGPTDTQYF